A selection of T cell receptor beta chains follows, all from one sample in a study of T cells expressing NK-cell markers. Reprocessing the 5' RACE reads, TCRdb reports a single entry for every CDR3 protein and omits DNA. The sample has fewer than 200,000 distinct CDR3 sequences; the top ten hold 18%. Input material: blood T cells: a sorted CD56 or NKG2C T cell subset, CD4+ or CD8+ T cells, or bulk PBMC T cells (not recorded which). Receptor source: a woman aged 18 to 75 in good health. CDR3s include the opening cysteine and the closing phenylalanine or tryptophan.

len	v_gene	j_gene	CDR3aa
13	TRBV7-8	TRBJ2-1	CASSSDTGGEQFF
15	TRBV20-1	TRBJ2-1	CSARPVMGSIDEQFF
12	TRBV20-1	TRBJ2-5	CSMDRLGETQYF
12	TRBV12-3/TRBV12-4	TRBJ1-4	CASMRNLEKLFF
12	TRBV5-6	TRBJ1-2	CASRSAGYGYTF
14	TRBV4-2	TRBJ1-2	CASSQVDRGYGYTF
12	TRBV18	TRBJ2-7	CASNRGSYEQYF
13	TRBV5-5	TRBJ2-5	CASSWTSGETQYF
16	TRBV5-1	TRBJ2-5	CASSQTGSNLQETQYF
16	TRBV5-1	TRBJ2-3	CASSLAGDTSTDTQYF
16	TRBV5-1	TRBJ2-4	CASSLDGGVGKNIQYF
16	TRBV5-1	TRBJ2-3	CASSLAPGQGSDTQYF
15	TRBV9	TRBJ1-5	CASSVGDTSNQPQHF
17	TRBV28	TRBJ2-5	CASSFIRGGVGQETQYF
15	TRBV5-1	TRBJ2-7	CASSPRQATSYEQYF
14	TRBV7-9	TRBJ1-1	CASSPTGAPTEAFF
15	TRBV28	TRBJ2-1	CASSSLRAGVRKQFF
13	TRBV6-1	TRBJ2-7	CASTTSGTYEQYF
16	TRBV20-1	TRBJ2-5	CSVLPRGREGQETQYF
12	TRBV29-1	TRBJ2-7	CSVIGQSYEQYF
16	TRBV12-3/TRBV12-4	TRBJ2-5	CASSFPRAGGKETQYF
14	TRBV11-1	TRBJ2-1	CASQKRVSYNEQFF
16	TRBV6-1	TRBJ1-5	CASSEAFWRSNQPQHF
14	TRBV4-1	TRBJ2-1	CASSLTSEYNEQFF
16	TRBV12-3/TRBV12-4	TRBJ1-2	CASSGGTGNINYGYTF
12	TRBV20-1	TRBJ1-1	CSAPDRAFEAFF
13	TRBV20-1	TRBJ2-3	CSANRGEVDTQYF
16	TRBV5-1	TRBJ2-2	CASSPLANPSTGELFF
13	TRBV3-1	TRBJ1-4	CASKSREGEKLFF
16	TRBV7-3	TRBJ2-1	CASSLNSDPAYNEQFF
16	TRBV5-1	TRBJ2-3	CASGSGGALSTDTQYF